The 20 T cell receptor beta chains reported below all come from one sample, sequenced in a study of T cells in Graves' hyperthyroidism and ophthalmopathy. It was RNA transcripts that yielded the amplified TCR beta CDR3 regions. RT-PCR in the first round (using the HTBI primer set) targeted the TCR CDR3. TCRdb re-called the multiplex PCR reads with MiXCR, one entry per CDR3 protein. There are 600,000 or so distinct CDR3 sequences in the sample; roughly 16% occur only once, and 3% to 4% lies in the top ten. Material: blood. These receptors originate from a woman in her 30s with Graves' hyperthyroidism.

This clonotype was seen a few times. The chain carries TRBV4-3 and TRBJ2-5; 9 nucleotides align to TRBD2. The CDR3 length is 15 residues. Looked up from germline, CDR1 is LGHNA and CDR2 is YSLEER. With V trimmed by 1 base and J by 5 bases, 5 bases remained unmatched. The CDR3 nucleotides are TGCGCCAGCAGCCAAGCAGCGGGAGGCGGTGAGACCCAGTACTTC. Translation: CASSQAAGGGETQYF.

Ten or more counts support this clonotype. The V gene is TRBV27, the J gene TRBJ2-7, with 8 bases that match TRBD2. The CDR3 sequence is 16 residues long. V lost 1 base to trimming and J lost 3 bases; unmatched junction nucleotides: 8. The germline V gene encodes CDR1 MNHEY and CDR2 SMNVEV (reference sequence). CDR3 region: CASSLYFVAGSYEQYF. The CDR3 DNA follows: TGTGCCAGCAGTTTATACTTCGTAGCGGGAAGCTACGAGCAGTACTTC.

Concerning this clonotype itself: This could be a read error, since a much larger clone is one nucleotide away. V and J are TRBV30 and TRBJ2-7; 7 bases are shared with TRBD1. The CDR3 is 12 residues long. Germline values: CDR1 GTSNPN, CDR2 SVGIG (reference sequence). The V gene end was trimmed by 2 bases and the J gene end by 5 bases; junction bases not matched to a gene: 3. In nucleotides, the CDR3 is TGTGCCTGGAGTAACAGGGGCCACGAGCAGTACTTC. Translated, it gives CAWSNRGHEQYF.

The sample holds many counts of this clonotype. The rearrangement links TRBV7-3 to TRBJ2-1; TRBD2 matches 7 bases. Trimming took 6 bases from V and 8 from J; bases not matched to a gene: 13. The CDR3 has 15 amino acids. Germline V CDR1 and CDR2: SGHTA, FQGTGA. CDR3 sequence reads: CASRARGSGSDEQFF. CDR3 bases: TGTGCCAGCAGAGCCCGGGGTAGCGGGTCTGATGAGCAGTTCTTC.

V gene TRBV5-1 combines with J gene TRBJ2-2, with TRBD2 matching 8 bases. The CDR3 covers 15 residues. The V gene end was trimmed by 0 bases and the J gene end by 5 bases; junction bases not matched to a gene: 3. The germline V gene has CDR1 SGHRS and CDR2 YFSETQ. For the CDR3, the DNA is TGCGCCAGCAGCTTGGGAGGGACTAGTACCGGGGAGCTGTTTTTT. As protein: CASSLGGTSTGELFF.

The chain couples TRBV6-1 to TRBJ2-1, with D possibly TRBD2 on 6 matching bases. The CDR3 has 15 residues. CDR1 is MNHNS and CDR2 is SASEGT in the germline V gene. V was trimmed by 7 bases and J by 7 bases, leaving 20 bases between them. The CDR3 spells CASTRASVFKNEQFF. The CDR3 DNA reads TGTGCCAGCACTAGGGCTAGCGTTTTCAAGAATGAGCAGTTCTTC.

This clonotype was detected a few times. The chain joins TRBV11-2 to TRBJ2-2; 11 positions match TRBD2. CDR1 is SGHAT, CDR2 FQNNGV, per germline. V trimming: 1 base; J trimming: 1 base; junction bases outside the gene matches: 8. The length of the CDR3 is 19 residues. CDR3 amino acids: CASSLGPPGLAENTGELFF. As DNA, the CDR3 is TGTGCCAGCAGCTTAGGACCCCCGGGACTAGCGGAGAACACCGGGGAGCTGTTTTTT.

In its sample, this clonotype was seen many times. The J gene is TRBJ2-7, the V gene TRBV30; 7 bases align to TRBD1. The trim removed 5 bases at V and 2 bases at J, leaving 6 bases unmatched. The CDR3 contains 13 residues. Germline V gene sequence: CDR1 GTSNPN, CDR2 SVGIG (reference sequence). The CDR3 sequence is CAWGGQGAYEQYF. CDR3 DNA: TGTGCCTGGGGTGGGCAGGGGGCCTACGAGCAGTACTTC.

The chain employs TRBV7-3 and TRBJ2-7; 7 nucleotides align to TRBD1. The CDR3 is 16 residues long. After removal of 4 bases from V and 3 bases from J, the junction contained 12 bases not matched to a gene. In germline, CDR1 is SGHTA, CDR2 FQGTGA. CDR3 loop: CASSSHDRVPIYEQYF. In nucleotides, the CDR3 is TGTGCCAGCAGCTCCCACGACAGGGTTCCTATCTACGAGCAGTACTTC.

The chain combines TRBV27 with TRBJ2-7; D is unclear. This CDR3 has 11 amino acids. V was pared by 6 bases and J by 5 bases, with 8 bases between. Germline CDR1 and CDR2: MNHEY and SMNVEV (reference sequence). In nucleotides, the CDR3 is TGTGCCAGCAGGGAAGTCAACGAGCAGTACTTC. Its protein is CASREVNEQYF.

Remarks on this clonotype: This may stem from a read error, because a much larger clone lies one nucleotide away. The gene calls are TRBV6-2 or TRBV6-3 and TRBJ2-1, with 7 bases that match TRBD2. The DNA matches TRBJ2-7 better at its end, which makes the J call doubtful. This CDR3 contains 15 residues. Germline V gives CDR1 MNHEY, CDR2 SVGEGT. The CDR3 DNA reads as TGTGCCAGCAGGGCATCTAGCGGCTCCTACAATGAGCAGTACTTC. This translates into CASRASSGSYNEQYF.

This clonotype was counted a few times. The chain couples TRBV6-1 to TRBJ2-7; 10 bases map to TRBD2. This CDR3 has 15 amino acids. Germline V gene lookup returns CDR1 MNHNS and CDR2 SASEGT. V lost 6 bases, J lost 4 bases, and 9 bases stayed unmatched. CDR3 coding DNA: TGTGCCAGCAGGCTCCTAGCGGGAGTATTATACGAGCAGTACTTC. Translation: CASRLLAGVLYEQYF.

In this sample, this clonotype turned up many times. The V and J genes are TRBV5-1 and TRBJ2-3; no clear D gene. The CDR3 sequence is 15 residues long. CDR1 SGHRS and CDR2 YFSETQ come from the germline V gene. V shed 4 bases and J shed 0 bases, with 12 bases lying between them. CDR3 sequence (DNA): TGCGCCAGCAGCCCCTTCACAGATAGCACAGATACGCAGTATTTT. Protein sequence: CASSPFTDSTDTQYF.

CDR3 residues: CASTVRGREKLFF. Here the CDR3 DNA reads TGTGCCAGCACCGTCAGGGGGCGGGAAAAACTGTTTTTT. The V gene is TRBV2, the J gene TRBJ1-4, with TRBD1 identical over 8 bases. The CDR3 runs 13 residues. The V segment lost 7 bases and the J segment 8 bases; nucleotides outside the gene matches: 6. CDR1 and CDR2 from the germline V gene are SNHLY and FYNNEI.

Ten or more counts support this clonotype. The genes are TRBV27 and TRBJ2-7; D is undetermined. The germline V gene has CDR1 MNHEY and CDR2 SMNVEV (reference sequence). The CDR3 sequence is 15 residues long. V lost 8 bases and J lost 2, with 19 bases in between. The CDR3 here is CASWESFGGPYEQYF. The CDR3 region has the DNA TGTGCCAGCTGGGAATCTTTTGGCGGCCCCTACGAGCAGTACTTC.

This clonotype appeared many times. The rearrangement joins TRBV28 to TRBJ2-7; D not certain. Germline V gene data show CDR1 as MDHEN and CDR2 as SYDVKM. V shed 3 bases and J shed 6 bases, with 15 bases lying between them. This CDR3 has 14 residues. CDR3 sequence (DNA): TGTGCCAGCAGTTTGGGCGCGGCACGTAGCGAGCAGTACTTC. Its protein product is CASSLGAARSEQYF.

As to this clonotype: A read error is possible here, since a much larger clone lies one base away. The chain has TRBV2 and TRBJ1-5; a weak D match, TRBD1 (5 bases). V lost 8 bases and J 4 bases, leaving 12 bases between the germline ends. This CDR3 is built from 13 residues. CDR1 is SNHLY and CDR2 is FYNNEI in the germline V gene. CDR3 region: CASGTERNQPQHF. The CDR3 DNA reads TGTGCCAGCGGGACGGAAAGGAATCAGCCCCAGCATTTT.

CDR3 nucleotide sequence: TGCAGCGCCCCGTCTCCGCCTGGGGGCTATGGCTACACCTTC. This sequence encodes CSAPSPPGGYGYTF. The V and J genes are TRBV29-1 and TRBJ1-2; possibly TRBD1 for D (5 bases). This CDR3 is 14 amino acids long. V was trimmed by 7 bases and J by 4 bases, leaving 19 bases between them. Per the germline V gene, CDR1 is SQVTM and CDR2 is ANQGSEA.

This clonotype has ten or more counts. The CDR3 region is CASSSSASSDTQYF. The CDR3 DNA reads TGCGCCAGCAGCTCGTCGGCTAGCTCAGATACGCAGTATTTT. V is TRBV5-1 and J is TRBJ2-3; perhaps TRBD2 as D (5 bases). The V end lost 3 bases, the J end lost 4 bases, and 12 bases lay between the germline ends. The CDR3 covers 14 residues. Germline assignment: CDR1 SGHRS and CDR2 YFSETQ.

J is TRBJ2-3 and V is TRBV19; 12 nucleotides align to TRBD1. Germline V CDR1 and CDR2: LNHDA, SQIVND (reference sequence). CDR3 length: 17 amino acids. V shed 5 bases and J 5 bases; nucleotides not matched to a gene: 11. This CDR3 is CASSRSLGTGGEDTQYF. CDR3 DNA: TGTGCCAGTAGTCGCTCCCTCGGGACAGGGGGCGAAGATACGCAGTATTTT.